The text below deals with one TCR beta chain. Its specificity is not known. Repertoires were generated with immunoSEQ multiplex PCR, while TCRdb's copy carries only in-frame clones and drops some. This sample has about 170,000 clones, with about nine tenths found just once. The CDR3 sequence is 16 residues long. V gave up 7 bases and J gave up 1 base; unmatched junction bases: 12. Germline values: CDR1 MGHRA, CDR2 YSYEKL. These data originate in a study of T cell responses to AZD1222 COVID-19 vaccine. Study-wide results and caveats: Among the donors, most were white British and more were female, and clonal diversity was possibly underestimated. Just 5 to 7 AZD1222 recipients were seropositive at baseline.

The specimen was peripheral blood, collected on day 0 of AZD1222 vaccination. The chain couples TRBV4-1 to TRBJ2-7; 8 nucleotides align to TRBD2. The TCR was taken from an adult in good health. Here the CDR3 reads CASTSGVSGSSYEQYF. The CDR3 region has the DNA TGCGCCAGCACCTCCGGAGTGAGCGGGAGTTCCTACGAGCAGTACTTC.